The 16 T cell receptor beta chains below were found in one sample sequenced in a study of molecular identifiers for immune sequencing clone quantification. TCRdb independently ran MiXCR on the PCR reads; one entry per CDR3 protein. The table has about 640,000 distinct CDR3 sequences, 20% seen once; the top ten hold 0.75% to 0.95%. Sample: naive CD8+ T cells from blood, with Jurkat cell RNA spiked in. Subset denoted: FACS-sorted CD8+CD4-CCR7+CD45RA+ naive T cells. Receptor source: a human donor in good health. Some libraries in this study had Jurkat cell RNA spiked in.

In its sample, this clonotype was seen many times. The chain links TRBV12-3 or TRBV12-4 to TRBJ2-3, with D unresolved. Between the trimmed V and J ends, which lost 3 bases and 0 bases, there was a span of 10 bases. The CDR3 totals 15 residues. CDR3 sequence: CASSFSWVSTDTQYF. CDR3 coding DNA: TGTGCCAGCAGTTTCAGTTGGGTTAGCACAGATACGCAGTATTTT.

This clonotype has only one observation. In this CDR3 the conserved last residue, phenylalanine or tryptophan, is missing, so a read error is likely. V gene TRBV3-1 combines with J gene TRBJ2-3; 12 bases are a match to TRBD1. Germline V lookup: CDR1 LGHDT, CDR2 YNNKEL (reference sequence). The CDR3 is 19 residues long. With V trimmed by 1 base and J by 0 bases, 8 bases remained unmatched. DNA for the CDR3: TGTGCCAGCAGCCAAGGTCCGGGACAGGGGGCCCTAAGCACAGATACGCAGTATTTA. Translated, it gives CASSQGPGQGALSTDTQYL.

This clonotype appeared many times. The chain has TRBV3-1 and TRBJ1-4; the D is unclear. The V gene's germline CDR1 is LGHDT and CDR2 YNNKEL (reference sequence). V was shortened by 0 bases and J by 3 bases, with 11 bases between the two germline ends. The CDR3 has 16 residues. The CDR3 DNA is TGTGCCAGCAGCCAAGATTTCGGGCGGGCTAATGAAAAACTGTTTTTT. It specifies CASSQDFGRANEKLFF.

The sample holds a few counts of this clonotype. The rearrangement uses TRBV4-1 and TRBJ1-2; 7 bases agree with TRBD1. The CDR3 contains 19 residues. Germline trimming cut 0 bases from V and 4 bases from J; bases unmatched to any gene: 17. Germline CDR1 is MGHRA and CDR2 is YSYEKL. CDR3 sequence reads: CASSQDDLYGQGEGYGYTF. The DNA of the CDR3 is TGCGCCAGCAGCCAAGATGATCTTTATGGCCAGGGGGAAGGCTATGGCTACACCTTC.

In the case of this clonotype: One base away lies a much larger clone, so this may be a sequencing read error. The chain is built from TRBV27 and TRBJ1-1; D is ambiguous. The CDR3 runs to 13 residues. CDR1 is MNHEY, CDR2 SMNVEV, per germline (reference sequence). The CDR3 DNA reads TGTGCCAGCGGAGTGGTGCAAAACACTGAAGCTTCCTTT. Its translation: CASGVVQNTEASF.

This clonotype has ten or more counts. This chain joins TRBV5-1 and TRBJ1-1; D is unresolved. Trimming removed 2 bases from V and 2 bases from J, with 7 bases in between. The CDR3 loop spans 13 amino acids. Germline CDR1 is SGHRS and CDR2 is YFSETQ. Written as DNA, the CDR3 is TGCGCCAGCAGCTTCGAGGAAAACACTGAAGCTTTCTTT. Amino acids: CASSFEENTEAFF.

Of note for this clonotype: Possible read error: a much larger clone is one base away. The genes are TRBV19 and TRBJ2-2, with D unclear. CDR1 is LNHDA, CDR2 SQIVND, per germline (reference sequence). The CDR3 runs to 12 residues. The CDR3 reads CAGSMATGELFF. DNA of the CDR3: TGTGCCGGTAGTATGGCCACCGGGGAGCTGTTTTTT.

As to this clonotype: The junction and the germline gene differ at one end; a read error may be behind it. The V and J genes are TRBV30 and TRBJ2-7; D not resolved. The germline V gene encodes CDR1 GTSNPN and CDR2 SVGIG (reference sequence). The CDR3 length is 12 residues. The CDR3 is CAWSTALPERYF. The CDR3 nucleotides read TGTGCCTGGAGTACGGCCCTTCCCGAGCGGTACTTC.

This clonotype was found many times. The chain links TRBV10-3 to TRBJ1-5, with D tentatively TRBD1 (5 bases). CDR1 and CDR2 (germline): ENHRY, SYGVKD. CDR3 length: 15 residues. Trimming shortened V by 2 bases and J by 0 bases, and 8 bases separated the two germline ends. The CDR3 reads CAISEGGDSNQPQHF. CDR3 DNA sequence: TGTGCCATCAGTGAGGGGGGTGATAGCAATCAGCCCCAGCATTTT.

This clonotype showed up many times. The chain couples TRBV12-3 or TRBV12-4 to TRBJ1-5; 7 bases fit TRBD1. The V gene end was trimmed by 1 base and the J gene end by 7 bases; junction bases not matched to a gene: 7. The CDR3 consists of 15 residues. The CDR3 protein is CASSLDGTAGQPQHF. CDR3 nucleotide sequence: TGTGCCAGCAGTTTAGATGGGACAGCCGGGCAGCCCCAGCATTTT.

This clonotype was recorded at least ten times. This chain connects TRBV9 to TRBJ2-5; the D gene is possibly TRBD1 (6 bases). Germline CDR1 is SGDLS and CDR2 is YYNGEE. This CDR3 is 15 amino acids long. Trimming pared 4 bases from V and 1 base from J, leaving 14 bases between. CDR3 nucleotides: TGTGCCAGCAGCCCCAGAGGGGGTGGCCAAGAGACCCAGTACTTC. Translating gives CASSPRGGGQETQYF.

This clonotype has at least ten counts. The V and J genes are TRBV15 and TRBJ1-5; unclear D gene. The CDR3 runs to 14 residues. V was clipped by 1 base and J by 5 bases, with 9 bases between them. CDR1 LNHNV and CDR2 YYDKDF come from the germline V gene (reference sequence). The CDR3 nucleotides read TGTGCCACCAGCAGAGTAGGCGGGTATCAGCCCCAGCATTTT. The encoded protein is CATSRVGGYQPQHF.

This clonotype was picked up many times. The chain employs TRBV19 and TRBJ2-3; D is undetermined. The CDR3 loop spans 12 amino acids. Deletions cut 3 bases from V and 4 bases from J, with 5 bases between. Germline V gives CDR1 LNHDA, CDR2 SQIVND (reference sequence). The CDR3 coding sequence is TGTGCCAGTAGTATGTCGGCAGATACGCAGTATTTT. Encoded protein: CASSMSADTQYF. The full variable domain, in which reference TRBV19 and TRBJ2-3 provide the parts outside the CDR3, is DGGITQSPKYLFRKEGQNVTLSCEQNLNHDAMYWYRQDPGQGLRLIYYSQIVNDFQKGDIAEGYSVSREKKESFPLTVTSAQKNPTAFYLCASSMSADTQYFGPGTRLTVL.

For this clonotype: A read error may be the cause here, since a much bigger clone is one base away. V usage is TRBV4-1 and J usage is TRBJ2-7; 10 nucleotides match TRBD2. Trimming at V came to 6 bases and at J to 7 bases, leaving 6 bases not matched to a gene. The germline V gene encodes CDR1 MGHRA and CDR2 YSYEKL. This CDR3 is 13 amino acids long. CDR3 in amino acids: CASRDSSGGEQYF. In nucleotides, the CDR3 is TGCGCCAGCAGGGATTCTAGCGGGGGTGAGCAGTACTTC.

This clonotype has ten or more counts. The chain joins TRBV12-3 or TRBV12-4 to TRBJ2-2; the match to TRBD1 covers 8 bases. This CDR3 has 18 amino acids. V gave up 1 base and J gave up 4 bases; unmatched junction bases: 11. The CDR3 is CASSLVYQGAGSTGELFF. Here the CDR3 DNA reads TGTGCCAGCAGTTTAGTCTACCAGGGGGCCGGTAGCACCGGGGAGCTGTTTTTT.

This clonotype was detected ten times or more. V and J are TRBV9 and TRBJ1-1, with D unresolved. V lost 0 bases and J lost 4, with 16 bases in between. The germline V gene has CDR1 SGDLS and CDR2 YYNGEE. This CDR3 region has 16 residues. The CDR3 coding sequence is TGTGCCAGCAGCGTAGTGGCAGACCCTCGGCGCACTGAAGCTTTCTTT. The encoded protein is CASSVVADPRRTEAFF.